The subject of this entry is one TCR beta chain. This sample stems from a study of blood T cell repertoires in COVID-19. Study overall: Donors in the United States, Italy and Spain gave samples during acute or convalescent COVID-19.

Clones were read by immunoSEQ multiplex PCR, and TCRdb kept only the in-frame ones, dropping some. The table shows roughly 200,000 clones, with 85% occurring only once. Sequenced input: PBMCs or T cells enriched from blood (not recorded which). This sequence was found in a middle-aged man who had recovered from COVID-19.

CDR3 region: CASSVDFRAEAFF. In DNA form, the CDR3 reads TGTGCCAGCAGCGTAGACTTCAGGGCTGAAGCTTTCTTT. The chain couples TRBV9 to TRBJ1-1, with D possibly being TRBD1 (5 bases). Germline V gene lookup returns CDR1 SGDLS and CDR2 YYNGEE. The length of the CDR3 is 13 residues. Trimming left V 0 bases short and J 6 bases short, with 9 bases between. Complete variable domain (other parts from reference TRBV9 and TRBJ1-1): DSGVTQTPKHLITATGQRVTLRCSPRSGDLSVYWYQQSLDQGLQFLIQYYNGEERAKGNILERFSAQQFPDLHSELNLSSLELGDSALYFCASSVDFRAEAFFGQGTRLTVV.